This T cell receptor (beta chain) derives from a study of cytomegalovirus exposure and HLA in healthy donors. Whole-study findings and limits: Rarity held for most TCR sequences, but there were some public TCRs that occurred in many donors.

The CDR3 consists of 15 residues. V trimming: 0 bases; J trimming: 2 bases; junction bases outside the gene matches: 4. CDR1 is MGHRA, CDR2 YSYEKL, per germline. TCRdb keeps only in-frame clones here, not all; method: immunoSEQ multiplex PCR. The table records roughly 70,000 clones, around 97% of them present only once. About this clone: The antigen is unknown.

The chain carries TRBV4-1 and TRBJ2-7; 7 positions match TRBD2. The sequence was obtained from a man aged 18-30 years in good health and CMV-seronegative. Sequences were obtained from PBMCs. The DNA for the CDR3 is TGCGCCAGCAGCCAAGAACTAGCGCGGACCTACGAGCAGTACTTC. Translating gives CASSQELARTYEQYF.